This T cell receptor beta chain is drawn from a study of shared clonotypes between healthy human individuals (dated by TCRdb to about 2020). Some background on the complete study: The cohort comprised a couple of women and three men aged 18 to 49 years. For each donor, three plates each were used for CD4 naive and CD4 memory, two plates were used for CD8 naive, and one plate was used for CD8 memory. Blood TCR repertoires of about 5 healthy adults were deeply sequenced to estimate repertoire size and the extent of clonotype sharing between individuals. To increase sequencing depth and limit assay-specific biases, TCR repertoire library preparation and sequencing were carried out by different laboratories using diverse techniques. Each donor's leukapheresis produced roughly between roughly 0.85 and 9.5 billion PBMCs.

The CDR3 starts with the cysteine, ends with the phenylalanine, and has 15 residues. Only CDR3 DNA is held: 45 bases, read in frame from base 1. V drops 3 bases and J drops 1 base, leaving 10 bases in between. From a lookup of the germline V gene, CDR1 and CDR2 are MDHEN and SYDVKM. Using the deep immunoSEQ assay, multiplex PCR amplified TCR CDR3 regions from genomic DNA. Genomic DNA extracted from each cell subset was distributed evenly over all wells of several immunoSEQ 96-well plates, and each plate served as one replicate. Each replicate PCR for sorted subsets received approximately 220 ng genomic DNA, equal to roughly 30,000 T cell genomes. Purified libraries were measured with a Qubit 3.0 fluorometer, size-checked on a Bioanalyzer 2100, and measured again with the KAPA Library Quantification kit. A separate single-read 150-cycle Illumina NextSeq 550 flow cell was used to sequence each immunoSEQ 96-well plate. The original pipeline was this. The immunoSEQ output contained only junctional sequences without quality scores, so filtering could not match that applied to full-length reads. To assign V/J genes and CDR3, sequences were annotated against IMGT germline references using PyIR, a Python wrapper for IgBLAST v1.9. Reads were filtered out if the reads had weak V/J assignments (E-value above 1e-6), no CDR3, stop codons, out-of-frame junctions, or ambiguous translated residues. V3J clonotypes were defined as sequences sharing an identical inferred V gene, J gene, and CDR3 amino acid sequence. Percentage overlap between repertoires was calculated by dividing the number of shared unique clonotypes by the size of the smaller repertoire. RTK rarefaction, the Chao1 estimator, and Recon v2.1 estimates of unobserved clonotypes were used to assess repertoire richness. For all TCRbeta clonotypes obtained by the gDNA method from a handful of donors, generation probabilities were computed with OLGA. Sourced from immuneACCESS, this table was stored by TCRdb with only in-frame sequences that have V and J called. A share of the clones is absent; for the studies checked, an unresolved V gene accounts for under half, and the remainder has no known explanation. V and J calls and clone size are as listed in that table; D and trimming were resolved from the DNA. This sample has about 2.1 million clones in its table, and roughly 95% of those were observed once. The ten largest clones capture 1.5% to 2% of the sample.

Here is what the overall study found, with its caveats: Clonotypes shared by all four sorted-subset donors showed higher generation probabilities than non-shared clonotypes. Sampling was restricted to blood, and TCR repertoires in tissue are likely to differ from TCR repertoires in blood. Rarefaction of sorted-subset datasets indicated incomplete sequencing despite the large sequencing depth. Because the study included a small number of donors, the genetic and exposure-history diversity represented was limited. Based on pairwise subsampling, the degree of clonotype sharing among donors was expected to be affected by sequencing depth. Larger estimated clonotype richness was generally found for naive subsets than for memory subsets. When a few donors were compared, the shared fraction of clonotypes was about 5% for naive CD4, around 3.5% for naive CD8, about 2.4% for memory CD4, and around 0.37% for memory CD8.

A note on this clone: Its antigen target is currently unknown. No base quality values were provided; no much bigger clone lies one nucleotide off.

CD8 naive samples consisted of CD45RO-negative cells that were positively selected for CCR7, yielding a CD45RA+CCR7+ population without TemRA cells. The donors were healthy, HIV-negative adults who had no recently reported acute infections or vaccinations. All donors were Caucasian adults living in Nashville, Tennessee, USA. Blood was obtained by leukapheresis, after which PBMCs were separated by Ficoll-Histopaque density gradient centrifugation and cryopreserved in liquid nitrogen vapor phase. Analytical flow cytometry was used to check the purity and quantity of each magnetically sorted T cell population. Genomic DNA was isolated from every sorted fraction and measured by UV absorbance on a Nanodrop 2000c.

The sequenced sample consisted of naive CD8+ T cells from PBMCs. The sample's cell subset or site label, in plain terms: CD45RA+CCR7+. This sequence originates from a man younger than 35 in good health. Some clones in this sample may be carry-over from other donors' samples. The V and J segments used are TRBV28 and TRBJ1-5; the D segment cannot be called with confidence. CDR3 sequence: CASSLSGKSNQPQHF. In nucleotide form, the sequence is TGTGCCAGCAGTTTGAGCGGAAAGAGCAATCAGCCCCAGCATTTT.